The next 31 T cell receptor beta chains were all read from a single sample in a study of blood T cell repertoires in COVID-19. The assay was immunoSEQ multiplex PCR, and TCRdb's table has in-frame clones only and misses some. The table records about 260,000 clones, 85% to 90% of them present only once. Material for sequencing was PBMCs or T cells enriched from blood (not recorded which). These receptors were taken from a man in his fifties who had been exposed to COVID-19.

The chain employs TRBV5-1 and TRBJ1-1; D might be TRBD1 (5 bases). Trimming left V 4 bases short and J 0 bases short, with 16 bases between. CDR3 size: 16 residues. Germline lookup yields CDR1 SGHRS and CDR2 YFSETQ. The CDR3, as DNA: TGCGCCAGCAGCAAACGACAGTTATACATGAACACTGAAGCTTTCTTT. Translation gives CASSKRQLYMNTEAFF.

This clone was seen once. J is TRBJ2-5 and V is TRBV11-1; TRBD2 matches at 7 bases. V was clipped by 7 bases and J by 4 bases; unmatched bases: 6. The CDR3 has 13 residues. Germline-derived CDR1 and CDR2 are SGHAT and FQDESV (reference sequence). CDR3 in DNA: TGTGCCAGCACCCCGTGGGGGGGAGAGACCCAGTACTTC. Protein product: CASTPWGGETQYF.

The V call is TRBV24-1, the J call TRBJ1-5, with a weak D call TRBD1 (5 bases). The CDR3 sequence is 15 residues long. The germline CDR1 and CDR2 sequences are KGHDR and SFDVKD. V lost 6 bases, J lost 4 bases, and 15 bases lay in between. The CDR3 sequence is CATSPQGRLNQPQHF. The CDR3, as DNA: TGTGCCACCAGTCCCCAGGGAAGGTTAAATCAGCCCCAGCATTTT.

CDR3: CASSIGQGRGGEKLFF. The CDR3 nucleotides read TGTGCCAGCAGCATTGGACAGGGCCGGGGAGGAGAAAAACTGTTTTTT. The chain has TRBV5-8 and TRBJ1-4, with TRBD1 matching over 8 bases. The CDR3 consists of 16 residues. The V segment lost 4 bases and the J segment 8 bases; nucleotides outside the gene matches: 13. The germline gives CDR1 SGHTS, CDR2 YDEGEE.

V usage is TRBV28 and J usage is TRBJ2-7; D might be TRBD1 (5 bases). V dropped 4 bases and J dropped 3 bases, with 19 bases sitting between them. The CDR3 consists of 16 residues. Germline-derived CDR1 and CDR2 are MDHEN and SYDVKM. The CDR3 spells CASSYHRNTRDYEQYV. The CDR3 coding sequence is TGTGCCAGCAGTTACCACCGAAATACCAGGGACTACGAGCAGTACGTC.

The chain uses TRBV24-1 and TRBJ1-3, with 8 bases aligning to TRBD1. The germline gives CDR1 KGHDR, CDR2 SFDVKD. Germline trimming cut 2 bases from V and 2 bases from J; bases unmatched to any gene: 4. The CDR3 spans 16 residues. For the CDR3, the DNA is TGTGCCACCAGTGATTCGAGGACAGGGACTGGAAACACCATATATTTT. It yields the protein CATSDSRTGTGNTIYF.

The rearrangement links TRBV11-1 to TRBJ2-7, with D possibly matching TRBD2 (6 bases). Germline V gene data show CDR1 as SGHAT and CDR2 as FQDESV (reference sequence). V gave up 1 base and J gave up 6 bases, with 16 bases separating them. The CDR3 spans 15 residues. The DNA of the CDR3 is TGTGCCAGCAGCTTAGGAAGACTCGGAGGGGCCGAGCAGTACTTC. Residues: CASSLGRLGGAEQYF.

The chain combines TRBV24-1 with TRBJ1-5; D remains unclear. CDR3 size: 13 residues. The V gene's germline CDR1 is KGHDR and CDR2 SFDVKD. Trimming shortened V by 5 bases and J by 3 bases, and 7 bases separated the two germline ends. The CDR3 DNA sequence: TGTGCCACCAGTGGGCAGATCAATCAGCCCCAGCATTTT. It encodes CATSGQINQPQHF.

CDR3 DNA sequence: TGTGCCACGGGACTAGCGGGCACCGGGGAGCTGTTTTTT. Amino acid sequence: CATGLAGTGELFF. The chain uses TRBV2 and TRBJ2-2; 12 nucleotides line up with TRBD2. J lost 4 bases, V lost 10 bases, and 1 base had no gene match. The CDR3 spans 13 residues. From germline, CDR1 is SNHLY and CDR2 FYNNEI.

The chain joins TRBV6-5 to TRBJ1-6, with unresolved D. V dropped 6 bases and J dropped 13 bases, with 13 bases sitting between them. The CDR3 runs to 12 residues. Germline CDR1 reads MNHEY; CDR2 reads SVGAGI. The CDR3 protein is CASRLDPYPLHF. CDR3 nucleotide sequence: TGTGCCAGCAGACTAGACCCGTACCCCCTCCACTTT.

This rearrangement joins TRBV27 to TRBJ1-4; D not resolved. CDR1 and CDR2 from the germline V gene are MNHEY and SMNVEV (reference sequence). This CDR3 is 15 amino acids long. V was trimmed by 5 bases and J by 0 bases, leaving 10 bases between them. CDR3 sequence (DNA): TGTGCCAGCAGTGCCCAGGATGCAACTAATGAAAAACTGTTTTTT. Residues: CASSAQDATNEKLFF.

CDR3 in amino acids: CASSLLKQDNQPQHF. Written as DNA, the CDR3 is TGTGCCAGCAGTTTATTGAAACAGGACAATCAGCCCCAGCATTTT. The chain employs TRBV28 and TRBJ1-5, with a weak D call TRBD1 (5 bases). Germline V gene data show CDR1 as MDHEN and CDR2 as SYDVKM. This CDR3 has 15 amino acids. Deletions cut 1 base from V and 3 bases from J, with 10 bases between.

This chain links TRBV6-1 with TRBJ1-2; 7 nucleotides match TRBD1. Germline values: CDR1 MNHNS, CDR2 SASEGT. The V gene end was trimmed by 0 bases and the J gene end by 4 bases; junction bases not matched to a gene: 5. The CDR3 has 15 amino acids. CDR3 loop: CASSEAGGLSYGYTF. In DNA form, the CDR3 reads TGTGCCAGCAGTGAAGCAGGGGGCCTTAGCTATGGCTACACCTTC.

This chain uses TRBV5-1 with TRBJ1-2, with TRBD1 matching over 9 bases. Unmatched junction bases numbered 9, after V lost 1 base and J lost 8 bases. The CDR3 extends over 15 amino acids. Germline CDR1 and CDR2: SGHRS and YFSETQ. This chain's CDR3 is CASSLTTGGLEGYTF. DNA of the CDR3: TGCGCCAGCAGCTTGACGACAGGGGGTCTTGAGGGCTACACCTTC.

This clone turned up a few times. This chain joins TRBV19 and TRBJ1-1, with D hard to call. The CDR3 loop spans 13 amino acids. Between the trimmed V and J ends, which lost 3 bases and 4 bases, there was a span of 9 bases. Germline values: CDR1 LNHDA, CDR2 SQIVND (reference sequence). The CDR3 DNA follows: TGTGCCAGTAGTATCTCGGGGAGCACTGAAGCTTTCTTT. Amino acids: CASSISGSTEAFF.

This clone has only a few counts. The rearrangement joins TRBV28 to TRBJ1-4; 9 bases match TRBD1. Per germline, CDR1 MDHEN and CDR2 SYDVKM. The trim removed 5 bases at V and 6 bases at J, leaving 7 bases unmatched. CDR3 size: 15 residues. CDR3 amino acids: CASSPGDRDYEKLFF. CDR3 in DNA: TGTGCCAGCAGTCCCGGGGACAGGGACTATGAAAAACTGTTTTTT.

CDR3 sequence reads: CASSIRQGINEQFF. CDR3 in DNA: TGTGCCAGCAGCATTCGACAGGGGATCAATGAGCAGTTCTTC. The chain uses TRBV5-4 and TRBJ2-1, with 8 bases aligning to TRBD1. The CDR3 consists of 14 residues. Germline values: CDR1 SGHNT, CDR2 YYREEE (reference sequence). Trimming took 4 bases from V and 6 from J; bases not matched to a gene: 6.

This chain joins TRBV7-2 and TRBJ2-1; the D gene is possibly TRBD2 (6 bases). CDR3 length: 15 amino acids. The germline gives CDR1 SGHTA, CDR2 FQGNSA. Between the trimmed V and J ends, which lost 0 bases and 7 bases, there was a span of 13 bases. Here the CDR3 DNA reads TGTGCCAGCAGCTTAGCGGGGGGTGGGTGGAATGAGCAGTTCTTC. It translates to CASSLAGGGWNEQFF.

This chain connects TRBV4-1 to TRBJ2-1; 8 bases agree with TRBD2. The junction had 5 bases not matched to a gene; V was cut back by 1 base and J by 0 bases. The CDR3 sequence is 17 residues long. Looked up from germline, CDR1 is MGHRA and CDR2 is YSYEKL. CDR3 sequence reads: CASSQGGGRSSYNEQFF. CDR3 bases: TGCGCCAGCAGCCAAGGCGGCGGGAGGAGCTCCTACAATGAGCAGTTCTTC.

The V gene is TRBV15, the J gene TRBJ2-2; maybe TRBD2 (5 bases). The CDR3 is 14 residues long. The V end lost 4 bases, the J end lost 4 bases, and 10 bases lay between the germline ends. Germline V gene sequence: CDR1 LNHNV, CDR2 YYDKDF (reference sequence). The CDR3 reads CATSMGAVTGELFF. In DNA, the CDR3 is TGTGCCACCAGCATGGGAGCGGTCACCGGGGAGCTGTTTTTT.

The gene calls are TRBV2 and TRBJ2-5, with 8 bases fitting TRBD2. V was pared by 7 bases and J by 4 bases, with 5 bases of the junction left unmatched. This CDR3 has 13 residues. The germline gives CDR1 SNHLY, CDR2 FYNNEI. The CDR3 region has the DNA TGTGCCAGCATCGGGAGGGAAAGAGAGACCCAGTACTTC. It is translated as CASIGRERETQYF.

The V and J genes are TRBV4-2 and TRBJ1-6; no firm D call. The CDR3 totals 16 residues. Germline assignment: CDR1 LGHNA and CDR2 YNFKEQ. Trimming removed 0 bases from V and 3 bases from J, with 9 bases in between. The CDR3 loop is CASSQESAGYNSPLHF. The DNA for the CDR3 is TGTGCCAGCAGCCAAGAGAGTGCGGGCTATAATTCACCCCTCCACTTT.

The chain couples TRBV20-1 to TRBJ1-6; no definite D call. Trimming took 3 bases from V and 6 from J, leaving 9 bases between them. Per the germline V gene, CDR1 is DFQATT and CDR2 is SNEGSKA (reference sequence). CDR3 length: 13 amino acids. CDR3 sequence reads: CSASPELNSPLHF. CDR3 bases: TGCAGTGCTAGTCCGGAGCTTAATTCACCCCTCCACTTT.

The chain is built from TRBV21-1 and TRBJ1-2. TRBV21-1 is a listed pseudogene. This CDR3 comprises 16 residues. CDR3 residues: CASSKKGGKIIYGYTF. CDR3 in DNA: TGTGCCAGCAGCAAAAAGGGAGGTAAGATCATCTATGGCTACACCTTC.

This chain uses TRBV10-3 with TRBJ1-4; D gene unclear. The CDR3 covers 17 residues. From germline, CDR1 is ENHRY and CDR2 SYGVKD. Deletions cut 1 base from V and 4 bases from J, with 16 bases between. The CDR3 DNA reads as TGTGCCATCAGTGAGTTCCAGGCGGGGATAAGTAATGAAAAACTGTTTTTT. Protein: CAISEFQAGISNEKLFF.

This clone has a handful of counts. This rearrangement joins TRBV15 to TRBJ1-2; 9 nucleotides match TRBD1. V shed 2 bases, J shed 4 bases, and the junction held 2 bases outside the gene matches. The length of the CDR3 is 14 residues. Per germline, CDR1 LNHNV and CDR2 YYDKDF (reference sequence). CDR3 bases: TGTGCCACCAGCAGACGGACAGGGGCCTATGGCTACACCTTC. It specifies CATSRRTGAYGYTF.

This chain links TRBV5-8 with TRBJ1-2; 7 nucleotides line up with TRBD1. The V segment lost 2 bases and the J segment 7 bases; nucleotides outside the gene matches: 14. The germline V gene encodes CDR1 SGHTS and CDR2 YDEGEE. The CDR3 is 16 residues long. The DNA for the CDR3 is TGTGCCAGCAGCTTCCAAAACTTACAGGGGTCATCTGGCTACACCTTC. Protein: CASSFQNLQGSSGYTF.

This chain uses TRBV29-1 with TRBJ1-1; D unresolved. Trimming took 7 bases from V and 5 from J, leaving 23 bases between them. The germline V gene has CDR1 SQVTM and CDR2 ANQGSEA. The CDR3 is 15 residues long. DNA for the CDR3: TGCAGCGCCTCCCGCTCGGGGTCCCGGTCGACTGAAGCTTTCTTT. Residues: CSASRSGSRSTEAFF.

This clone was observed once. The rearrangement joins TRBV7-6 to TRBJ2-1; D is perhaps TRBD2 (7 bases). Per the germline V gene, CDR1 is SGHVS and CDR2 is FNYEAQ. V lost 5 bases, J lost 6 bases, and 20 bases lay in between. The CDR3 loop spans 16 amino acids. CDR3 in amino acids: CASSLTRGGLGNEQFF. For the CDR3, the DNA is TGTGCCAGCAGCCTCACGAGGGGGGGGCTCGGCAATGAGCAGTTCTTC.

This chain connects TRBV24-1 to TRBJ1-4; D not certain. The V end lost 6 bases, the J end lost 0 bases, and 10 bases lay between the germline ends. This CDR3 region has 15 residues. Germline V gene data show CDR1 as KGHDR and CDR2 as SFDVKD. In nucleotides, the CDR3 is TGTGCCACCAGTCTGAGTTCTTCAACTAATGAAAAACTGTTTTTT. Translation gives CATSLSSSTNEKLFF.

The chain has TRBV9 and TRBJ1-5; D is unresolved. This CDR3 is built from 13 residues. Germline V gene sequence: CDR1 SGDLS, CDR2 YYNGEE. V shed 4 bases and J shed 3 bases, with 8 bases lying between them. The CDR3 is CASSPGFNQPQHF. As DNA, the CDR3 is TGTGCCAGCAGCCCCGGTTTCAATCAGCCCCAGCATTTT.